This is a list of T cell receptor beta chains from one sample in a study of T cells in Graves' hyperthyroidism and ophthalmopathy. Via MiXCR, TCRdb re-called the multiplex PCR reads, giving one row per CDR3 protein. The data show hundreds of thousands of distinct CDR3 sequences, under 15% seen once. The sequenced material came from blood. These receptors all come from a young man with Graves' ophthalmopathy. Both conserved end residues are part of each CDR3. The order of the fields is clone size, D gene, V gene, J gene, CDR3 DNA, CDR3 protein. A D gene is named only where the DNA matches it firmly. A clone size is listed for some rows: how often the clone was seen (once, few, many), or a class if it is expanded.

many	NA	TRBV27	TRBJ2-1	TGTGCCAGCAGGGCAGGTCCTGCCAGCTCCTACAATGAGCAGTTCTTC	CASRAGPASSYNEQFF
NA	NA	TRBV10-1	TRBJ1-1	TGCGCCAGCAGTGCCCAGAAGAACACTGGAGCTTTCTTT	CASSAQKNTGAFF
NA	TRBD2	TRBV18	TRBJ2-3	TGTGCCAGCTCGTTATTCCGTCTAGCGGAGACAGATACGCAGTATTTT	CASSLFRLAETDTQYF
many	NA	TRBV2	TRBJ1-3	TGTGCCAGCAGTGAGATAGGACAGACTGGAAACACCATATATTTT	CASSEIGQTGNTIYF
NA	NA	TRBV19	TRBJ2-5	TGTGCCAGTAGTATAGGTGGGATTAACCAAGAGACCCAGTACTTC	CASSIGGINQETQYF
NA	NA	TRBV7-2	TRBJ1-2	TGTGCCAGCAGCTTTGCGGACAGATCCTATGGCTACACCTTC	CASSFADRSYGYTF
many	TRBD1	TRBV3-1	TRBJ2-1	TGTGCCAGCAGCCAAGATCGGACAGGTGAGCAGTTCTTC	CASSQDRTGEQFF
many	NA	TRBV6-1	TRBJ1-1	TGTGCCAGCACCGGGAGGGGCAGATCCACTGAAGCTTTCTTT	CASTGRGRSTEAFF
many	NA	TRBV7-8	TRBJ1-2	TGTGCCAGCAGCTTTGACAGGCTAGATGGCTACACCTTC	CASSFDRLDGYTF
NA	NA	TRBV2	TRBJ2-7	TGTGCCAGCAGTGAAACGTGGGGACGGAGCTACGAGCAGTACTTC	CASSETWGRSYEQYF
many	TRBD2	TRBV11-2	TRBJ2-5	TGTGCCAGCAGCCCAGGACTAGCTGGAAAGACCCAGTACTTC	CASSPGLAGKTQYF
few	NA	TRBV27	TRBJ1-4	TGTGCCAGCAGTTTCGGGGGAACTAATGAAAAACTGTTTTTT	CASSFGGTNEKLFF
few	NA	TRBV6-5	TRBJ1-1	TGTGCCAGCAGTTACCGGCCATCAATCCGACATGGGACTGAAGCTTTCTTT	CASSYRPSIRHGTEAFF
few	TRBD2	TRBV4-1	TRBJ2-3	TGCGCCAGCAGCCAAGCAATTAGCGGGAGGTCAGATACGCAGTATTTT	CASSQAISGRSDTQYF
NA	NA	TRBV9	TRBJ2-1	TGTGCCAGCAGCGTAGCTCAGGGATCCAATCAGCAGTTCTTC	CASSVAQGSNQQFF
few	TRBD1	TRBV7-9	TRBJ1-2	TGTGCCAGCAGCACACCGGGACAGGGGACCGACTGGGGTGGCTACACCTTC	CASSTPGQGTDWGGYTF
many	TRBD2	TRBV5-1	TRBJ2-7	TGCGCCAGCAGCGTCGCTCCGGGACTAGCGGGTGCCTACGAGCAGTACTTC	CASSVAPGLAGAYEQYF
many	NA	TRBV3-1	TRBJ1-1	TGTGCCAGCAGCCAAGGCCGTGGAAAAACTGAAGCTTTCTTT	CASSQGRGKTEAFF
few	NA	TRBV3-1	TRBJ2-6	TGTGCCAGCAGCCAAGATTCCAGGGCCCCGGGCTCTGGGGCCAACGTCCTGACTTTC	CASSQDSRAPGSGANVLTF
NA	TRBD1	TRBV7-2	TRBJ1-6	TGTGCCAGCAGCCTTATAGCACAGGGGGACTCACCCCTCCACTTT	CASSLIAQGDSPLHF
NA	NA	TRBV28	TRBJ1-1	TGTGCCAGCAGTTTCGATAGGGTAAGGACTGAAGCTTTCTTT	CASSFDRVRTEAFF
many	TRBD1	TRBV20-1	TRBJ1-2	TGCAGTGCGGTCCGGGACAGGCGAAACTATGGCTACACCTTC	CSAVRDRRNYGYTF
many	NA	TRBV2	TRBJ1-1	TGTGCCAGCGGAAGAGGGAACACTGAAGCTTTCTTT	CASGRGNTEAFF
few	NA	TRBV19	TRBJ2-3	TGTGCCAGTAGTTCTCAGTTGGGACCGGCTAGCACAGATACGCAGTATTTT	CASSSQLGPASTDTQYF
many	TRBD2	TRBV12-3/TRBV12-4	TRBJ2-1	TGTGCCAGCACCCTTAGCGGGAGGGCCTACAATGAGCAGTTCTTC	CASTLSGRAYNEQFF
NA	NA	TRBV5-1	TRBJ2-5	TGCGCCAGCAGCGGGTCTGGAGGGCCTAGTCCCGGGGAGACCCAGTACTTC	CASSGSGGPSPGETQYF
many	NA	TRBV11-2	TRBJ1-5	TGTGCCAGCAGCCTCGGACAGAATCAGCCCCAGCATTTT	CASSLGQNQPQHF
many	NA	TRBV5-1	TRBJ2-5	TGCGCCAGCAGCCTTGAGGTACAGGCCCCCCAAGAGACCCAGTACTTC	CASSLEVQAPQETQYF
many	TRBD2	TRBV7-2	TRBJ2-5	TGTGCCAGCAGCACCGGGACTAGCGGGCGTAAAGAGACCCAGTACTTC	CASSTGTSGRKETQYF
few	TRBD1	TRBV5-4	TRBJ1-1	TGTGCCAGCAGCTTGGGACAGGGTTTTGAAGCTTTCTTT	CASSLGQGFEAFF
few	TRBD1	TRBV5-5	TRBJ1-3	TGTGCCAGCAGCTCCCAGGGGGCAGGTGGAAACACCATATATTTT	CASSSQGAGGNTIYF
NA	TRBD2	TRBV20-1	TRBJ2-7	TGCAGTGCTCCCAGATCTAGCGGGAGTAGGGACGAGCGGTACTTC	CSAPRSSGSRDERYF
many	NA	TRBV9	TRBJ2-1	TGTGCCAGCAGCGTAGGAGGGGAGGACTACGGCGGTGAGCAGTTCTTC	CASSVGGEDYGGEQFF
few	NA	TRBV19	TRBJ2-7	TGTGCCAGTAGTATCGGGACACATTCCTACGAGCAGTACTTC	CASSIGTHSYEQYF
few	NA	TRBV27	TRBJ2-3	TGTGCCAGCAGTTTACGACTACTCACAGATACGCAGTATTTT	CASSLRLLTDTQYF
NA	TRBD2	TRBV5-1	TRBJ2-7	TGCGCCAGCAGCCCCGTAGCGGGAGGAGGCGCCTACGAGCAGTACTTC	CASSPVAGGGAYEQYF
NA	TRBD1	TRBV13	TRBJ1-3	TGTGCCAGCAGCTTAACTCCAGGGGGCTTTGGAAACACCATATATTTT	CASSLTPGGFGNTIYF
many	TRBD2	TRBV20-1	TRBJ2-7	TGCAGTGCTAGAGATCTAGCGGGAGAACAGTACGAGCAGTACTTC	CSARDLAGEQYEQYF
many	TRBD1	TRBV19	TRBJ1-2	TGTGCCAGTGGAAGTATGGGGGCAGGGGGCTATGGCTACACCTTC	CASGSMGAGGYGYTF
many	TRBD1	TRBV6-1	TRBJ1-2	TGTGCCAGCAGTTGGGAGAACAGGGGTGCCTATGGCTACACCTTC	CASSWENRGAYGYTF
NA	TRBD2	TRBV5-1	TRBJ2-5	TGCGCCAGCAGCTTGGCCTCCGGGACTAGCGGGAGAAAGGGCACCCAGTACTTC	CASSLASGTSGRKGTQYF
many	TRBD1	TRBV5-6	TRBJ1-4	TGTGCCAGCAGCCTGGACAGGCCTTGGACTAATGAAAAACTGTTTTTT	CASSLDRPWTNEKLFF
NA	TRBD2	TRBV20-1	TRBJ2-3	TGCAGTGCTAGAGAACTAGCGGCCGGGGATACGCAGTATTTT	CSARELAAGDTQYF
few	NA	TRBV6-6	TRBJ2-2	TGTGCCAGCAGTTATTCGCAGGGAATCGGGGAGCTGTTTTTT	CASSYSQGIGELFF
many	NA	TRBV20-1	TRBJ1-6	TGCAGTGCTAGAGTGGCAGCTCGGCATTCACCCCTCCACTTT	CSARVAARHSPLHF
NA	NA	TRBV5-1	TRBJ2-6	TGCGCCAGCATGATCTCTGGGGCCAACGTCCTGACTTTC	CASMISGANVLTF
NA	TRBD2	TRBV6-1	TRBJ2-1	TGTGCCAGCAGCTCTTTTAGCGGGGGGTTCTACAATGAGCAGTTCTTC	CASSSFSGGFYNEQFF
many	TRBD1	TRBV5-1	TRBJ2-7	TGCGCCAGCAGCCCGGGACAGACTCCTAACGGGGAGCAGTACTTC	CASSPGQTPNGEQYF
NA	NA	TRBV27	TRBJ1-5	TGTGCCAGCAGTGATGCCGACCAGCCCCAGCATTTT	CASSDADQPQHF
few	TRBD1	TRBV27	TRBJ1-4	TGTGCCAGCAGGGGGACAGGGGTCGAAAAACTGTTTTTT	CASRGTGVEKLFF